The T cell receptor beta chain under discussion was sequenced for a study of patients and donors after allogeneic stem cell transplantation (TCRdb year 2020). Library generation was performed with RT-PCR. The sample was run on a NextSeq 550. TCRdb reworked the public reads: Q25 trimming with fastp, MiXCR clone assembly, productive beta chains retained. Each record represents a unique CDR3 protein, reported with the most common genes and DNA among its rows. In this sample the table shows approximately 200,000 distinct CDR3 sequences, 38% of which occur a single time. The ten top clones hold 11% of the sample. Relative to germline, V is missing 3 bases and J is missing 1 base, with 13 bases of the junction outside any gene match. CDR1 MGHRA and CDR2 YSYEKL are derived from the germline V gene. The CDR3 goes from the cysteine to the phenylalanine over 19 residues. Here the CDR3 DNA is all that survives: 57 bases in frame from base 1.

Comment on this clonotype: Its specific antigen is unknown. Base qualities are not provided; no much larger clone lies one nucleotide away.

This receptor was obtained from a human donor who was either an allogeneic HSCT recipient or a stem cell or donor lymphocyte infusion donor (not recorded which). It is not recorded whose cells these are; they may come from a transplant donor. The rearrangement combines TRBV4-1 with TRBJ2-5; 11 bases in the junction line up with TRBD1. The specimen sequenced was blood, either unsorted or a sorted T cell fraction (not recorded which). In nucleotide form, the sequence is TGCGCCAGCAGCCAGCGAGTCCGGGACAGGGGGACTTTCCAAGAGACCCAGTACTTC. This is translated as CASSQRVRDRGTFQETQYF.